This T cell receptor (beta chain) was profiled in a study of blood T cell repertoires in COVID-19. In the study overall: The cDNA or gDNA used as material had been derived from T cells, B-cell-depleted T cells, or PBMCs.

Sequencing used immunoSEQ multiplex PCR; TCRdb keeps in-frame clones, though not all of them. The repertoire holds around 230,000 clones, with roughly 86% as singletons. The CDR3 covers 14 residues. V shed 1 base and J shed 7 bases, with 11 bases lying between them. The germline gives CDR1 LNHDA, CDR2 SQIVND (reference sequence). This TCR derives from a man aged 18 to 29 with acute COVID-19. Input material: PBMCs or T cells enriched from blood (not recorded which). The J gene is TRBJ1-5, the V gene TRBV19; a possible D gene is TRBD1 (6 bases). CDR3 amino acids: CASSIGTGYQPQHF. The CDR3 nucleotides are TGTGCCAGTAGTATAGGAACAGGGTACCAGCCCCAGCATTTT.